The TCR beta chain under discussion was sequenced for a study of T cell changes during pregnancy in multiple sclerosis. As to this clone: A much larger clone sits a single nucleotide away, making a read error possible.

Repertoires were generated with immunoSEQ multiplex PCR, while TCRdb's copy carries only in-frame clones and drops some. The sample records 35,000 to 45,000 clones, nearly 90% being singletons. The sequence derives from a female donor with multiple sclerosis, enrolled in a pregnancy study. The specimen was CD8+ T cells from peripheral blood mononuclear cells, collected in the first trimester of pregnancy.

CDR3 sequence reads: CASSLGGLNTEAFF. Here the CDR3 DNA reads TGTGCCAGCAGCTTAGGAGGCCTGAACACTGAAGCTTTCTTT. The J gene is TRBJ1-1, the V gene TRBV11-3; no firm D call. Germline CDR1 SGHNT, CDR2 YENEEA. The CDR3 loop spans 14 amino acids. V was clipped by 1 base and J by 0 bases, with 6 bases between them.